This T cell receptor beta chain was captured in a study of T cells in Graves' hyperthyroidism and ophthalmopathy. This CDR3 comprises 15 residues. The germline CDR1 and CDR2 sequences are KGHDR and SFDVKD. Trimming took 0 bases from V and 4 from J; bases not matched to a gene: 4. This clonotype occurred many times. TCR beta CDR3 regions were amplified from RNA. Carried out on the TCR CDR3, a first-round RT-PCR used the HTBI primer set. In TCRdb, the multiplex PCR reads were re-called with MiXCR into one record per CDR3 protein. Of 300,000 to 450,000 distinct CDR3 sequences in the sample, less than 20% were seen once.

The sequence was obtained from a man aged 18 to 30 with Graves' ophthalmopathy. The rearrangement links TRBV24-1 to TRBJ1-2; TRBD1 agrees at 7 bases. Sequences were obtained from blood. The CDR3 region is CATSDLSGTAYGYTF. The DNA for the CDR3 is TGTGCCACCAGTGATTTGAGTGGGACAGCCTATGGCTACACCTTC.